This T cell receptor beta chain stems from a study of regulatory and conventional T cells in RAG deficiency. Germline V gene lookup returns CDR1 SGDLS and CDR2 YYNGEE. Trimming removed 6 bases from V and 5 bases from J; junction bases left unmatched: 11. The CDR3 totals 15 residues. Findings and caveats of the study: Shannon entropy was markedly lower and Simpson indices higher in RAG-deficient patients than control T-cell subsets. Patient subsets had shorter CDR3s; Omenn Treg-Tconv overlap exceeded 90%.

Method: immunoSEQ multiplex PCR; TCRdb's copy keeps in-frame clones and lacks some. This table holds 7,000 to 10,000 clones, around 93% found once. The sorted regulatory T cells were CD4+, CD25-high and CD127-low, with genomic DNA sequenced. In the case of this clone: The antigen is unknown.

These data were also filed under a second study, of regulatory T cells. According to that study: Amplification used 52 TRBV primers and 13 TRBJ primers. Skewed V and J usage and few unique V-J pairs marked patient repertoires, most in Tregs.

The receptor's source is a human donor in good health. This rearrangement joins TRBV9 to TRBJ2-5; 9 bases map to TRBD2. Material: CD127- CD25+ CD4+ Tregs sorted from blood. CDR3 nucleotides: TGTGCCAGCAAGGGGAGCGGGGGGCCGTATGAGACCCAGTACTTC. Residues: CASKGSGGPYETQYF.